This TCR beta chain is from a study of control samples from healthy donors and cancer patients. This table comes from immunoSEQ multiplex PCR, and its TCRdb copy is limited to in-frame clones, with some not included. The profile shows roughly 130,000 clones, roughly 84% of them singletons. Germline V gene data show CDR1 as MNHEY and CDR2 as SMNVEV (reference sequence). With V trimmed by 6 bases and J by 3 bases, 6 bases remained unmatched. The CDR3 spans 14 residues. The sequencing sample was made of blood. The source is a man in his forties or fifties in good health. This chain joins TRBV27 and TRBJ2-7; TRBD2 agrees at 9 bases. In nucleotides, the CDR3 is TGTGCCAGCAGCACCGGGACTAGCATCTACGAGCAGTACTTC. This gives the protein CASSTGTSIYEQYF.